This T cell receptor (beta chain) was identified in a study of T-cell memory formation after mild COVID-19. Study findings and constraints: Some responding clones appeared in pre-infection memory, suggesting cross-reactive memory joined. Clones from the second wave (peaking day 37) had unconfirmed SARS-CoV-2 specificity.

TCRdb passed the 5' RACE reads through MiXCR, listing each CDR3 protein once. The data hold about 200,000 distinct CDR3 sequences, with 9% to 10% observed a single time. Trimming cost V 1 base and J 4 bases; bases outside gene matches: 7. Germline CDR1 and CDR2: SGHTA and FQGNSA. The CDR3 runs to 18 residues. A note on this clonotype: Its antigen is not known.

The source material was PBMCs or a T cell subset sorted from them (not recorded which). J is TRBJ2-3 and V is TRBV7-2; 14 nucleotides align to TRBD2. This sequence was found in a man between 18 and 29 years old who had mild COVID-19 (a few samples of this study predate the infection). Cell type and time point are not known. CDR3 residues: CASSLVTSGGAPADTQYF. The CDR3 DNA is TGTGCCAGCAGCTTAGTGACTAGCGGGGGGGCCCCGGCAGATACGCAGTATTTT.